A single sample gave rise to the 20 T cell receptor beta chains below, sequenced in a study of low-dose radiotherapy and immunotherapy resistance in tumors. The time point denotes: before trial treatment. Primers used for first-strand cDNA, a TRAV- and TRBV-specific set, covered both alpha and beta chains. A roughly 22-cycle PCR with a constant-region primer and V-primer adapter amplified TCRs. TCRdb reprocessed the reads via MiXCR and lists one record per CDR3 protein. This sample carries around 69,000 distinct CDR3 sequences, approximately 31% of them seen once, and the ten largest clones take more than 9.5%. This material consisted of PBMCs, taken before treatment. The receptors here all came from a female donor with ovarian cancer.

This clonotype has a single count. The chain carries TRBV28 and TRBJ2-2; possible D gene TRBD1, 5 bases. The CDR3 loop spans 15 amino acids. V was shortened by 8 bases and J by 1 base, with 14 bases between the two germline ends. Germline CDR1 MDHEN, CDR2 SYDVKM. The DNA of the CDR3 is TGTGCCAGCCGATATCAGGGAATGAACACCGGGGAGCTGTTTTTT. It translates to CASRYQGMNTGELFF.

This clonotype was seen at least ten times. This chain uses TRBV5-6 with TRBJ2-3; 9 nucleotides agree with TRBD1. Germline lookup yields CDR1 SGHDT and CDR2 YYEEEE. The CDR3 consists of 15 residues. V shed 5 bases, J shed 5 bases, and the junction held 9 bases outside the gene matches. The CDR3 reads CASSDTGQGRDTQYF. The CDR3 nucleotides are TGTGCCAGCAGTGATACGGGACAGGGAAGAGATACGCAGTATTTT.

This clonotype was picked up many times. The genes are TRBV5-1 and TRBJ2-7; D might be TRBD1 or TRBD2, each matching 5 bases. The CDR3 has 14 amino acids. Germline V gene data show CDR1 as SGHRS and CDR2 as YFSETQ. V lost 0 bases and J 5 bases, leaving 12 bases between the germline ends. The CDR3 is CASSLEGSLDEQYF. In DNA, the CDR3 is TGCGCCAGCAGCTTGGAGGGGAGCCTGGACGAGCAGTACTTC. The full variable domain, with the rest looked up from reference TRBV5-1 and TRBJ2-7, is KAGVTQTPRYLIKTRGQQVTLSCSPISGHRSVSWYQQTPGQGLQFLFEYFSETQRNKGNFPGRFSGRQFSNSRSEMNVSTLELGDSALYLCASSLEGSLDEQYFGPGTRLTVT.

This clonotype came up a few times. The chain has TRBV7-9 and TRBJ2-1; D perhaps matches TRBD1 (5 bases). V was trimmed by 0 bases and J by 7 bases, leaving 22 bases between them. The CDR3 extends over 18 amino acids. Per the germline V gene, CDR1 is SEHNR and CDR2 is FQNEAQ (reference sequence). The CDR3 loop is CASSLATLVKTVQNEQFF. CDR3 sequence (DNA): TGTGCCAGCAGCTTAGCGACCCTGGTGAAGACAGTTCAAAATGAGCAGTTCTTC.

The chain recombines TRBV6-2 or TRBV6-3 with TRBJ2-3; 9 positions agree with TRBD1. V shed 5 bases and J 5 bases; nucleotides not matched to a gene: 8. The CDR3 is 15 amino acids. Germline V gives CDR1 MNHEY, CDR2 SVGEGT. The CDR3 reads CASSATGGIGDTQYF. The CDR3 coding sequence is TGTGCCAGCAGTGCCACAGGGGGCATAGGAGATACGCAGTATTTT.

The rearrangement joins TRBV9 to TRBJ2-2; 8 bases line up with TRBD2. The CDR3 extends over 17 amino acids. CDR1 is SGDLS, CDR2 YYNGEE, per germline. J was trimmed by 4 bases and V by 4 bases; bases with no gene match: 12. CDR3 amino acids: CASSPTSGRESTGELFF. The CDR3 nucleotides are TGTGCCAGCAGCCCAACTAGCGGTAGGGAGAGCACCGGGGAGCTGTTTTTT. Combining the CDR3 with reference TRBV9 and TRBJ2-2 gives the whole variable domain DSGVTQTPKHLITATGQRVTLRCSPRSGDLSVYWYQQSLDQGLQFLIQYYNGEERAKGNILERFSAQQFPDLHSELNLSSLELGDSALYFCASSPTSGRESTGELFFGEGSRLTVL.

The count of this clonotype is one. Its ends do not fully match the called genes, so a read error is possible. V is TRBV5-3 and J is TRBJ2-2; D is perhaps TRBD2 (6 bases). TRBV5-3 is treated as an ORF (open reading frame) with a function not yet certain. This CDR3 region has 17 residues. CDR3 in amino acids: CASSLPQLAISTGELFF. Here the CDR3 DNA reads TGTGCCAGCAGCTTACCGCAGCTAGCGATTAGTACCGGGGAGCTGTTTTTT.

In its sample, this clonotype was seen a few times. The rearrangement joins TRBV5-3 to TRBJ1-1; TRBD1 matches at 7 bases. TRBV5-3 is noted as an ORF with a role that remains uncertain. The CDR3 has 13 amino acids. Losses at the gene ends were 8 bases for V and 8 bases for J; bases not matched to a gene: 12. The CDR3: CASRGGRISEAFF. Written as DNA, the CDR3 is TGTGCCAGCAGGGGGGGGCGGATTTCAGAAGCTTTCTTT.

There are a few counts of this clonotype. Since a far larger clone is one base different, this is likely a read error. The gene calls are TRBV28 and TRBJ2-4; TRBD2 aligns across 12 bases. Trimming removed 7 bases from V and 13 bases from J; junction bases left unmatched: 20. Per germline, CDR1 MDHEN and CDR2 SYDVKM. The CDR3 covers 17 residues. Here the CDR3 reads CASTRLAGVSSYNEQYF. The CDR3 bases are TGTGCCAGCACGAGACTAGCGGGGGTGAGCTCCTACAATGAGCAGTACTTC.

This clonotype has a count of ten or more. The chain uses TRBV7-6 and TRBJ2-1, with 7 nucleotides matching TRBD1. CDR3 length equals 15 residues. Germline assignment: CDR1 SGHVS and CDR2 FNYEAQ. J lost 5 bases, V lost 0 bases, and 4 bases had no gene match. CDR3 in DNA: TGTGCCAGCAGCTTAGCCGGGACAGAGAACAATGAGCAGTTCTTC. Its translation: CASSLAGTENNEQFF.

This clonotype was seen at least ten times. The chain employs TRBV7-2 and TRBJ2-2; 9 bases line up with TRBD2. CDR1 is SGHTA, CDR2 FQGNSA, per germline. With V trimmed by 3 bases and J by 2 bases, 10 bases remained unmatched. The CDR3 totals 18 residues. CDR3 in amino acids: CASSFSLGGRVNTGELFF. The CDR3 nucleotides read TGTGCCAGCAGCTTCTCCCTCGGCGGGAGGGTAAACACCGGGGAGCTGTTTTTT.

V usage is TRBV3-1 and J usage is TRBJ2-2; D uncertain. Germline values: CDR1 LGHDT, CDR2 YNNKEL (reference sequence). The ends were cut back, 1 base at V and 6 bases at J, with 9 bases in the middle. This CDR3 has 14 amino acids. The CDR3 loop is CASSQATAAGELFF. The CDR3 nucleotides are TGTGCCAGCAGCCAAGCTACTGCCGCCGGGGAGCTGTTTTTT.

In this sample, this clonotype turned up many times. The rearrangement links TRBV5-6 to TRBJ2-1; 8 positions match TRBD2. Trimming cost V 4 bases and J 6 bases; bases outside gene matches: 9. Germline V gene sequence: CDR1 SGHDT, CDR2 YYEEEE. The CDR3 totals 15 residues. In DNA form, the CDR3 reads TGTGCCAGCAGCCAGCCGGGACTAGTCGGCAATGAGCAGTTCTTC. Protein product: CASSQPGLVGNEQFF.

The V and J genes are TRBV9 and TRBJ2-1; possible D gene TRBD2, 6 bases. V dropped 3 bases and J dropped 5 bases, with 15 bases sitting between them. CDR1 and CDR2 from the germline V gene are SGDLS and YYNGEE. This CDR3 has 15 amino acids. CDR3 sequence reads: CASSANSGSNNEQFF. CDR3 DNA sequence: TGTGCCAGCAGCGCCAATAGCGGTTCAAACAATGAGCAGTTCTTC. Using reference TRBV9 and TRBJ2-1 for the parts outside the CDR3, the full variable domain is DSGVTQTPKHLITATGQRVTLRCSPRSGDLSVYWYQQSLDQGLQFLIQYYNGEERAKGNILERFSAQQFPDLHSELNLSSLELGDSALYFCASSANSGSNNEQFFGPGTRLTVL.

This clonotype was recorded at least ten times. The gene calls are TRBV4-1 and TRBJ2-2; 8 positions agree with TRBD2. The length of the CDR3 is 20 residues. The V gene end was trimmed by 6 bases and the J gene end by 3 bases; junction bases not matched to a gene: 21. Germline CDR1 and CDR2: MGHRA and YSYEKL. The DNA for the CDR3 is TGCGCCAGCAGAGATTCGCTACAGCTTAAGCGGGGGACTTACACCGGGGAGCTGTTTTTT. The encoded protein is CASRDSLQLKRGTYTGELFF.

The sample holds many counts of this clonotype. The CDR3 bases are TGCGCCAGCAGCCTGAGGGGTGCGGGGGGAACTTCGTACCAAGAGACCCAGTACTTC. Amino acids: CASSLRGAGGTSYQETQYF. V and J are TRBV5-1 and TRBJ2-5, with 8 bases matching TRBD2. This CDR3 has 19 residues. J was trimmed by 0 bases and V by 4 bases; bases with no gene match: 17. The V gene's germline CDR1 is SGHRS and CDR2 YFSETQ.

This clonotype was detected many times. This sequence joins TRBV7-3 and TRBJ2-5, with D uncertain. With 1 base removed from V and 2 bases from J, the gap between germline ends came to 14 bases. The CDR3 totals 16 residues. Germline V gene data show CDR1 as SGHTA and CDR2 as FQGTGA. The CDR3 reads CASSLKKTYLQETQYF. The CDR3 DNA reads as TGTGCCAGCAGCTTAAAAAAGACGTACCTGCAAGAGACCCAGTACTTC. Full variable domain (remainder filled in from reference TRBV7-3 and TRBJ2-5): GAGVSQTPSNKVTEKGKYVELRCDPISGHTALYWYRQSLGQGPEFLIYFQGTGAADDSGLPNDRFFAVRPEGSVSTLKIQRTERGDSAVYLCASSLKKTYLQETQYFGPGTRLLVL.

The table lists this clonotype with many counts. The genes are TRBV7-9 and TRBJ1-1, with D hard to call. In germline, CDR1 is SEHNR, CDR2 FQNEAQ (reference sequence). Trimming cost V 4 bases and J 3 bases, with 15 bases left between them. The length of the CDR3 is 15 residues. CDR3 DNA: TGTGCCAGCAGCTCCCAGCGGGGTAGATACACTGAAGCTTTCTTT. Residues: CASSSQRGRYTEAFF.

The sample holds many counts of this clonotype. The chain carries TRBV2 and TRBJ2-1; TRBD2 is a possible D gene (5 bases). CDR3 length: 13 amino acids. Trimming shortened V by 4 bases and J by 7 bases, and 11 bases separated the two germline ends. The germline V gene has CDR1 SNHLY and CDR2 FYNNEI. The CDR3 nucleotides read TGTGCCAGCAGTGGGTTTCGGGGAAATGAGCAGTTCTTC. Protein product: CASSGFRGNEQFF. Supplemented by reference TRBV2 and TRBJ2-1, the full variable domain reads EPEVTQTPSHQVTQMGQEVILRCVPISNHLYFYWYRQILGQKVEFLVSFYNNEISEKSEIFDDQFSVERPDGSNFTLKIRSTKLEDSAMYFCASSGFRGNEQFFGPGTRLTVL.

The chain is built from TRBV7-2 and TRBJ2-5; TRBD2 might be the D (6 bases). Germline lookup yields CDR1 SGHTA and CDR2 FQGNSA. The CDR3 consists of 16 residues. Deletions cut 5 bases from V and 4 bases from J, with 20 bases between. The CDR3 sequence: CASSLPLVGGRETQYF. DNA for the CDR3: TGTGCCAGCAGCCTCCCCCTGGTGGGAGGCAGAGAGACCCAGTACTTC.